This passage covers 18 T cell receptor beta chains from one sample sequenced in a study of blood T cells in healthy people across ages. A sample-barcoded 5' primer and a J-beta primer mix were used in a second PCR of about 7 to 11 cycles. TCRdb re-derived calls from the 5' RACE reads in MiXCR, one entry per CDR3 protein. The sample lists over 700,000 distinct CDR3 sequences; approximately 55% were seen once. Sequencing used blood. The receptors shown here come from a man older than 75 in good health.

The V and J genes are TRBV29-1 and TRBJ2-5, with D perhaps TRBD2 (6 bases). This CDR3 has 11 residues. Trimming cost V 7 bases and J 11 bases, with 17 bases left between them. Germline CDR1 is SQVTM and CDR2 is ANQGSEA. CDR3 DNA sequence: TGCAGCGCCCACGGGGGTGAGGAGCAGTACTTC. Its translation: CSAHGGEEQYF.

This chain connects TRBV7-9 to TRBJ2-5; 14 bases agree with TRBD2. The CDR3 is 17 amino acids. V shed 5 bases and J 3 bases; nucleotides not matched to a gene: 8. Germline V CDR1 and CDR2: SEHNR, FQNEAQ (reference sequence). The CDR3 nucleotides read TGTGCCAGCAGCCCAACTCAGGGACTAGCGGGAGAAGAGACCCAGTACTTC. Translated, it gives CASSPTQGLAGEETQYF.

The chain links TRBV3-1 to TRBJ2-3; 9 bases align to TRBD1. The CDR3 runs 16 residues. Germline loops: CDR1 LGHDT, CDR2 YNNKEL (reference sequence). V gave up 4 bases and J gave up 5 bases; unmatched junction bases: 10. The CDR3, as DNA: TGTGCCAGCAGCCCTTCACAGGGGGCCCCGGGAGATACGCAGTATTTT. Amino acid sequence: CASSPSQGAPGDTQYF.

This chain uses TRBV6-6 with TRBJ2-1, with 9 bases lining up with TRBD1. This CDR3 contains 16 residues. Looked up from germline, CDR1 is MNHNY and CDR2 is SVGAGI (reference sequence). Losses at the gene ends were 7 bases for V and 4 bases for J; bases not matched to a gene: 11. In DNA form, the CDR3 reads TGTGCCAGCATCCCCCGGGACAGGGCACGTTACAATGAGCAGTTCTTC. Protein sequence: CASIPRDRARYNEQFF.

This clonotype was found once. This chain uses TRBV2 with TRBJ2-1; 10 bases agree with TRBD2. CDR1 and CDR2 (germline): SNHLY, FYNNEI. The junction had 8 bases not matched to a gene; V was cut back by 6 bases and J by 9 bases. The CDR3 consists of 14 residues. The CDR3, as DNA: TGTGCCAGCAGCCTCTTACTAGCGGGAACTGAGCAGTTCTTC. Translated, it gives CASSLLLAGTEQFF. Full variable domain (missing parts from reference TRBV2 and TRBJ2-1): EPEVTQTPSHQVTQMGQEVILRCVPISNHLYFYWYRQILGQKVEFLVSFYNNEISEKSEIFDDQFSVERPDGSNFTLKIRSTKLEDSAMYFCASSLLLAGTEQFFGPGTRLTVL.

The chain employs TRBV28 and TRBJ2-7; a weak D match, TRBD1 (5 bases). Germline V lookup: CDR1 MDHEN, CDR2 SYDVKM. V lost 3 bases, J lost 2 bases, and 8 bases lay in between. The CDR3 spans 13 residues. The CDR3 nucleotides read TGTGCCAGCAGTTTCCGACAGACCTACGAGCAGTACTTC. Its translation: CASSFRQTYEQYF.

This clonotype was observed many times. The chain carries TRBV5-1 and TRBJ1-2; no firm D call. Germline V gives CDR1 SGHRS, CDR2 YFSETQ. V gave up 0 bases and J gave up 2 bases, with 8 bases separating them. The CDR3 runs to 14 residues. The CDR3 coding sequence is TGCGCCAGCAGCTTGGAACGTTCCAACTATGGCTACACCTTC. Its translation: CASSLERSNYGYTF.

The J gene is TRBJ2-7, the V gene TRBV5-1, with D maybe TRBD2 (6 bases). This CDR3 has 14 residues. Trimming shortened V by 3 bases and J by 1 base, and 11 bases separated the two germline ends. The germline gives CDR1 SGHRS, CDR2 YFSETQ. CDR3 protein: CASSSEGPSYEQYF. In nucleotides, the CDR3 is TGCGCCAGCAGCTCGGAGGGCCCTTCCTACGAGCAGTACTTC.

The chain carries TRBV20-1 and TRBJ1-2; 8 nucleotides match TRBD1. The germline gives CDR1 DFQATT, CDR2 SNEGSKA (reference sequence). CDR3 length equals 13 residues. V lost 4 bases, J lost 4 bases, and 5 bases stayed unmatched. The CDR3 loop is CSAKDRAGYGYTF. The CDR3 DNA is TGCAGTGCTAAGGACAGGGCAGGCTATGGCTACACCTTC.

About this clonotype itself: Germline and junction disagree at one end, which may indicate a read error. The J gene is TRBJ1-6, the V gene TRBV5-1; 10 bases align to TRBD1. CDR1 SGHRS and CDR2 YFSETQ come from the germline V gene. There are 15 residues in the CDR3. The chain's CDR3 is CANSSGTGVLSPLHF. The CDR3 region has the DNA TGCGCCAACAGCTCCGGGACAGGGGTTTTATCACCCCTCCACTTT.

The V and J genes are TRBV11-2 and TRBJ2-7; a weak D match, TRBD1 (5 bases). This CDR3 has 14 amino acids. The V gene's germline CDR1 is SGHAT and CDR2 FQNNGV. Trimming cost V 4 bases and J 4 bases, with 14 bases left between them. CDR3 region: CASSSTQERYEQYF. CDR3 DNA: TGTGCCAGCAGCTCCACACAGGAGAGATACGAGCAGTACTTC. The variable domain in full, completed from reference TRBV11-2 and TRBJ2-7, reads EAGVAQSPRYKIIEKRQSVAFWCNPISGHATLYWYQQILGQGPKLLIQFQNNGVVDDSQLPKDRFSAERLKGVDSTLKIQPAKLEDSAVYLCASSSTQERYEQYFGPGTRLTVT.

The chain is built from TRBV3-1 and TRBJ2-3; the D gene is possibly TRBD2 (5 bases). In germline, CDR1 is LGHDT, CDR2 YNNKEL (reference sequence). This CDR3 comprises 17 residues. V lost 0 bases, J lost 2 bases, and 15 bases lay in between. The CDR3 DNA sequence: TGTGCCAGCAGCCAAGACGACGGCTCTAGCTTCACAGATACGCAGTATTTT. Its protein product is CASSQDDGSSFTDTQYF.

The table lists this clonotype with a few counts. The chain employs TRBV24-1 and TRBJ2-1; no reliable D call. Trimming took 9 bases from V and 6 from J, leaving 17 bases between them. The germline gives CDR1 KGHDR, CDR2 SFDVKD. This CDR3 spans 14 amino acids. CDR3 DNA: TGTGCCACCGCGCCGGTATCCGGTAGCAATGAGCAGTTCTTC. This encodes CATAPVSGSNEQFF.

This clonotype has a single count. The V gene is TRBV4-1, the J gene TRBJ2-1; TRBD2 agrees at 9 bases. Trimming cost V 4 bases and J 5 bases; bases outside gene matches: 6. The CDR3 covers 15 residues. The V gene's germline CDR1 is MGHRA and CDR2 YSYEKL. The CDR3 DNA is TGCGCCAGCAGCCGGGATAGCGGGAGCGACAATGAGCAGTTCTTC. This encodes CASSRDSGSDNEQFF.

The CDR3 nucleotides are TGTGCCAGCAGCTTAGCCCCGGACGGTGCCTACGAGCAGTACTTC. Translating it yields CASSLAPDGAYEQYF. The chain has TRBV7-6 and TRBJ2-7, with D unresolved. CDR1 is SGHVS and CDR2 is FNYEAQ in the germline V gene. CDR3 size: 15 residues. V was clipped by 0 bases and J by 2 bases, with 11 bases between them.

Notes on this clonotype: The junction and the germline gene differ at one end; a read error may be behind it. J is TRBJ2-1 and V is TRBV6-1; 9 nucleotides align to TRBD2. CDR3 length equals 16 residues. The germline V gene has CDR1 MNHNS and CDR2 SASEGT. Here the CDR3 reads CACSILSGSSYNEQFF. In DNA, the CDR3 is TGTGCCTGCAGCATCCTTAGCGGGAGCTCCTACAATGAGCAGTTCTTC.

The chain carries TRBV20-1 and TRBJ2-1, with no clear D. The V end lost 4 bases, the J end lost 10 bases, and 11 bases lay between the germline ends. CDR3 size: 11 residues. In germline, CDR1 is DFQATT, CDR2 SNEGSKA (reference sequence). In DNA, the CDR3 is TGCAGTGCTAACAGACCCCCGGAGCAGTTCTTC. Its protein is CSANRPPEQFF.

The V gene is TRBV25-1, the J gene TRBJ2-1; TRBD1 agrees at 10 bases. This CDR3 contains 16 residues. Looked up from germline, CDR1 is MGHDK and CDR2 is SYGVNS. V lost 0 bases to trimming and J lost 7 bases; unmatched junction nucleotides: 6. Here the CDR3 DNA reads TGTGCCAGCAGTGAATATAGAGGACAGGGGGGGAATGAGCAGTTCTTC. Translating it yields CASSEYRGQGGNEQFF.